These 16 T cell receptor beta chains were sequenced from one sample in a study of cytomegalovirus exposure and HLA in healthy donors. PCR employed 60 Vbeta and 13 Jbeta primers. Sequencing used immunoSEQ multiplex PCR; TCRdb keeps in-frame clones, though not all of them. The data show 130,000 or so clones, with approximately 85% seen just once and less than 7% held by the top ten. The sample consisted of PBMCs. The receptors shown here come from a woman in her 30s in good health and CMV-seropositive.

The rearrangement links TRBV29-1 to TRBJ1-2, with 11 bases identical to TRBD1. V trimming: 7 bases; J trimming: 8 bases; junction bases outside the gene matches: 9. The CDR3 length is 13 residues. The germline gives CDR1 SQVTM, CDR2 ANQGSEA. The CDR3 bases are TGCAGCGCCCCGGGACAGGGGGAACTCGGCTACACCTTC. Amino acids: CSAPGQGELGYTF.

CDR3 region: CASSGSARGPETQYF. CDR3 sequence (DNA): TGTGCCAGCAGCGGCTCCGCCAGGGGCCCAGAGACCCAGTACTTC. The chain is built from TRBV28 and TRBJ2-5; TRBD1 might be the D (6 bases). The germline gives CDR1 MDHEN, CDR2 SYDVKM. Trimming cost V 6 bases and J 4 bases, with 18 bases left between them. The length of the CDR3 is 15 residues.

V is TRBV29-1 and J is TRBJ1-4; D gene unclear. This CDR3 spans 13 amino acids. Germline CDR1 is SQVTM and CDR2 is ANQGSEA. V was shortened by 6 bases and J by 7 bases, with 15 bases between the two germline ends. CDR3 amino acids: CSVPGGGFEKLFF. As DNA, the CDR3 is TGCAGCGTCCCTGGAGGAGGATTTGAAAAACTGTTTTTT.

This chain links TRBV28 with TRBJ2-2; 7 nucleotides line up with TRBD1. The CDR3 is 19 residues long. Losses at the gene ends were 5 bases for V and 0 bases for J; bases not matched to a gene: 15. Germline lookup yields CDR1 MDHEN and CDR2 SYDVKM. The CDR3 sequence is CASSQGDRDYVANTGELFF. CDR3 bases: TGTGCCAGCAGTCAAGGGGACAGAGACTACGTTGCGAACACCGGGGAGCTGTTTTTT.

The rearrangement joins TRBV2 to TRBJ1-1; D call uncertain. This CDR3 spans 13 amino acids. Between the trimmed V and J ends, which lost 10 bases and 1 base, there was a span of 13 bases. Per germline, CDR1 SNHLY and CDR2 FYNNEI. The DNA of the CDR3 is TGTGCCAACTCGACTTCCTGGAACACTGAAGCTTTCTTT. It encodes CANSTSWNTEAFF.

This chain joins TRBV2 and TRBJ2-7; TRBD1 is a possible D gene (5 bases). V lost 11 bases and J lost 3, with 17 bases in between. Germline CDR1 SNHLY, CDR2 FYNNEI. CDR3 length: 13 amino acids. In DNA, the CDR3 is TGTGCCGGCGCCCAGGGCTACTTCTACGAGCAGTACTTC. Amino acids: CAGAQGYFYEQYF. Full variable domain (remainder filled in from reference TRBV2 and TRBJ2-7): EPEVTQTPSHQVTQMGQEVILRCVPISNHLYFYWYRQILGQKVEFLVSFYNNEISEKSEIFDDQFSVERPDGSNFTLKIRSTKLEDSAMYFCAGAQGYFYEQYFGPGTRLTVT.

In this sample, this clone turned up a few times. This chain links TRBV13 with TRBJ1-2, with 11 bases that match TRBD1. CDR3 size: 14 residues. With V trimmed by 6 bases and J by 4 bases, 4 bases remained unmatched. Germline V lookup: CDR1 PRHDT, CDR2 FYEKMQ (reference sequence). CDR3 amino acids: CASSPGQGAYGYTF. The DNA for the CDR3 is TGTGCCAGCAGTCCCGGACAGGGGGCCTATGGCTACACCTTC.

This rearrangement joins TRBV7-2 to TRBJ1-5; 7 bases map to TRBD1. Per the germline V gene, CDR1 is SGHTA and CDR2 is FQGNSA. The CDR3 loop spans 13 amino acids. V dropped 7 bases and J dropped 4; count of bases not matched to a gene: 4. The CDR3 DNA reads as TGTGCCAGCAACGGACAGGAGAATCAGCCCCAGCATTTT. Its protein is CASNGQENQPQHF. Complete variable domain (other parts from reference TRBV7-2 and TRBJ1-5): GAGVSQSPSNKVTEKGKDVELRCDPISGHTALYWYRQSLGQGLEFLIYFQGNSAPDKSGLPSDRFSAERTGGSVSTLTIQRTQQEDSAVYLCASNGQENQPQHFGDGTRLSIL.

This chain links TRBV6-1 with TRBJ1-5; 10 bases match TRBD1. The ends lost 5 bases at V and 3 bases at J; junction bases unmatched: 1. From germline, CDR1 is MNHNS and CDR2 SASEGT. This CDR3 is built from 14 residues. Here the CDR3 DNA reads TGTGCCAGCAGTCGACAGGGGGCCAATCAGCCCCAGCATTTT. Amino acid sequence: CASSRQGANQPQHF.

This chain joins TRBV6-1 and TRBJ1-6; the D gene is possibly TRBD1 (5 bases). In germline, CDR1 is MNHNS, CDR2 SASEGT. V gave up 8 bases and J gave up 6 bases, with 11 bases separating them. The CDR3 contains 13 residues. CDR3 DNA: TGTGCCAGCGGGGGGGAGACTAATTCACCCCTCCACTTT. It specifies CASGGETNSPLHF.

The CDR3, as DNA: TGTGCCAGCAGTTTCACGACAACCCAAGAGACCCAGTACTTC. This sequence encodes CASSFTTTQETQYF. J is TRBJ2-5 and V is TRBV28, with D unclear. Trimming removed 3 bases at V and 1 base at J, with 9 bases between. Per the germline V gene, CDR1 is MDHEN and CDR2 is SYDVKM. This CDR3 has 14 residues.

The V and J genes are TRBV25-1 and TRBJ1-4; D possibly corresponds to TRBD1 (6 bases). The V end lost 3 bases, the J end lost 6 bases, and 14 bases lay between the germline ends. The CDR3 is 15 residues long. Germline values: CDR1 MGHDK, CDR2 SYGVNS. CDR3 coding DNA: TGTGCCAGCAGTGACCCCAGGGGAGGGGATGAAAAACTGTTTTTT. Translated, it gives CASSDPRGGDEKLFF.

The genes are TRBV10-3 and TRBJ2-3; D possibly corresponds to TRBD2 (6 bases). From germline, CDR1 is ENHRY and CDR2 SYGVKD. The length of the CDR3 is 15 residues. The ends were cut back, 0 bases at V and 4 bases at J, with 11 bases in the middle. The CDR3 DNA sequence: TGTGCCATCAGTGAGTCGGGAGGTTCGGCAGATACGCAGTATTTT. Protein: CAISESGGSADTQYF.

CDR3 sequence (DNA): TGTGCCAGCGCTACTGGACTAGCGAGGAATGAGCAGTTCTTC. Amino acids: CASATGLARNEQFF. V usage is TRBV28 and J usage is TRBJ2-1; 9 bases are shared with TRBD2. CDR3 size: 14 residues. V lost 8 bases to trimming and J lost 7 bases; unmatched junction nucleotides: 9. Germline CDR1 is MDHEN and CDR2 is SYDVKM.

This clone was seen just once. V is TRBV27 and J is TRBJ2-5, with TRBD2 identical over 10 bases. This CDR3 comprises 15 residues. The germline gives CDR1 MNHEY, CDR2 SMNVEV (reference sequence). Germline trimming cut 5 bases from V and 1 base from J; bases unmatched to any gene: 4. Written as DNA, the CDR3 is TGTGCCAGCAGTAAACTAGCGGGGCTCCAAGAGACCCAGTACTTC. Translation: CASSKLAGLQETQYF.

J is TRBJ1-2 and V is TRBV4-2; TRBD1 matches 7 bases. The CDR3 loop spans 15 amino acids. Germline V gene data show CDR1 as LGHNA and CDR2 as YNFKEQ. Trimming took 0 bases from V and 7 from J; bases not matched to a gene: 8. CDR3: CASSQELEGAAGYTF. As DNA, the CDR3 is TGTGCCAGCAGCCAAGAGTTGGAGGGGGCGGCTGGCTACACCTTC.